This TCR beta chain stems from a study of blood T cell repertoires in COVID-19. On the study more broadly: The origin of the acute and convalescent COVID-19 samples was the United States, Italy and Spain. PBMCs, B-cell-depleted T cells, or T cells provided the cDNA or gDNA that made up the material.

Original processing methods: It was from reference gene primer amplification that nucleated cell counts were estimated. Measured with immunoSEQ multiplex PCR; TCRdb has only the in-frame clones, and not every one. V, J and clone size were drawn from that table, and D and trimming were deduced from the DNA. The sample consists of some 200,000 clones, about four fifths of them appearing once. CDR3 length equals 13 residues. Trimming pared 6 bases from V and 4 bases from J, leaving 11 bases between. In germline, CDR1 is WNHNN, CDR2 SYGVQD (reference sequence). During active infection, Seattle patients enrolled and were then monitored through disease.

The rearrangement joins TRBV10-1 to TRBJ2-3; D call uncertain. The source of this sequence is a woman aged 40 to 50 with COVID-19, enrolled during active disease. Sequencing input: peripheral blood. CDR3 coding DNA: TGCGCCAGCAGAGCCGAGTACTCAGATACGCAGTATTTT. Encoded protein: CASRAEYSDTQYF.